This T cell receptor beta chain was sequenced for a study of T cells in Graves' hyperthyroidism and ophthalmopathy. Study conclusions and caveats: Ophthalmopathy and stable hyperthyroidism were separated by a 13 V-J model.

This clonotype was seen more than once but under ten times. Its antigen is not known. With duration under 3 months, ophthalmopathy was active: Clinical Activity Score at least 3, NOSPECS at least 4. Patients with uncontrolled infections, other autoimmune diseases, pregnancy or lactation were excluded. Template material for amplifying TCR beta CDR3 regions consisted of RNA transcripts. Carried out on the TCR CDR3, a first-round RT-PCR used the HTBI primer set. TCRdb used MiXCR to reprocess the multiplex PCR reads, holding one entry per CDR3 protein. Counted here are 300,000 to 500,000 distinct CDR3 sequences, around 15% occurring once; the ten biggest clones make up around 30%. The germline CDR1 and CDR2 sequences are GTSNPN and SVGIG (reference sequence). The CDR3 length is 14 residues. V was cut by 3 bases and J by 4 bases, with 16 bases left in between.

This TCR came from a man over 45 with Graves' ophthalmopathy. The chain recombines TRBV30 with TRBJ2-7, with D maybe TRBD1 (6 bases). The sequenced sample was blood. The CDR3 bases are TGTGCCTGGAGCCAGGGGTACTCAGGGTACGAGCAGTACTTC. Encoded protein: CAWSQGYSGYEQYF.